This T cell receptor (beta chain) was retrieved from a study of blood T cell repertoires in COVID-19. In the authors' workflow: Amplified reference gene primers provided the basis for estimating nucleated cell counts. The data were produced by immunoSEQ multiplex PCR, yet TCRdb's version contains in-frame clones alone and is incomplete. V and J calls and clone size are those listed in that table; D and trimming were worked out from the DNA. The profile covers 350,000 to 500,000 clones, with approximately 90% appearing a single time and 1.4% taken by the ten largest. Clinical history as reported by participants underpinned cohort assignment. A COVID-19 case was met by exposed participants within 2 weeks before study entry. V lost 0 bases, J lost 9 bases, and 15 bases lay in between. The CDR3 contains 15 residues. CDR1 and CDR2 from the germline V gene are MNHEY and SMNVEV (reference sequence).

The TCR sequence derives from a young woman who had been exposed to COVID-19. The sequenced sample consisted of PBMCs or T cells enriched from blood (not recorded which). The rearrangement links TRBV27 to TRBJ2-1; a possible D gene is TRBD1 (6 bases). The CDR3 nucleotides read TGTGCCAGCAGTTTATCCGGGACAAGGCTTTTTGAGCAGTTCTTC. Translated: CASSLSGTRLFEQFF.